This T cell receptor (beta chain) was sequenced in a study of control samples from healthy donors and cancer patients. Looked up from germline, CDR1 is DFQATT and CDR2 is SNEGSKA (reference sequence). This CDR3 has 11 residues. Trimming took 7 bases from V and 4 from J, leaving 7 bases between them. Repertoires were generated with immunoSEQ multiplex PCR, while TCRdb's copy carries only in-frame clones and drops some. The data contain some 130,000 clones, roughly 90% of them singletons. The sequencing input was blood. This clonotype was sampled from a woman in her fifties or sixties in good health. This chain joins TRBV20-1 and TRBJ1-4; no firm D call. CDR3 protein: CSVAYNEKLFF. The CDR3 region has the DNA TGCAGTGTTGCGTATAATGAAAAACTGTTTTTT.